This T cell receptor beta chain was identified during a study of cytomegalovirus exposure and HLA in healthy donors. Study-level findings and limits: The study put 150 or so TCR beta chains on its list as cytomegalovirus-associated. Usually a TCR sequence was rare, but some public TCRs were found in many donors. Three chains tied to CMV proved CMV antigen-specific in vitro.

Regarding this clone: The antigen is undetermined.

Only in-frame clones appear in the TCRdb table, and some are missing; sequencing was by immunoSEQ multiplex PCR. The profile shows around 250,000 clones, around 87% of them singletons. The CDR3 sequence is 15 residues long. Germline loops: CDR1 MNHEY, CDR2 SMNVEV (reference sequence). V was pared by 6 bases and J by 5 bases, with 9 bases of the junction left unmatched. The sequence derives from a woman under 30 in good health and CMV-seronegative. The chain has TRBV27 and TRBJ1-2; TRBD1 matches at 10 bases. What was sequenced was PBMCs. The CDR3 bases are TGTGCCAGCAGGACAGGGGGCGTGGGACGATATGGCTACACCTTC. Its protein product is CASRTGGVGRYGYTF.